This TCR beta chain appears in the sequencing data of a study of blood T cell repertoires in COVID-19. In the study overall: Material from acute and convalescent COVID-19 was sourced from the United States, Italy and Spain. PBMCs, B-cell-depleted T cells, or T cells were the source of the cDNA or gDNA that made up the material.

Looked up from germline, CDR1 is LGHDT and CDR2 is YNNKEL (reference sequence). CDR3 length: 16 amino acids. V was pared by 4 bases and J by 2 bases, with 17 bases between. Authors' data handling: Counts of nucleated cells, estimated from reference gene primer amplification, were obtained. Sequencing used immunoSEQ multiplex PCR; TCRdb keeps in-frame clones, though not all of them. D and trimming were read from the DNA, whereas the V and J calls and clone size are those reported in that table. The profile shows 200,000 to 250,000 clones, about 86% of them singletons. The receptor was derived from a woman under 40 who had recovered from COVID-19. The sequencing sample was made of peripheral blood. The rearrangement uses TRBV3-1 (or the pseudogene TRBV3-2) and TRBJ2-5, with D possibly being TRBD1 (6 bases). DNA of the CDR3: TGTGCCAGCAGCCCTAATCAGAGGGGGTATCAAGAGACCCAGTACTTC. Its protein is CASSPNQRGYQETQYF.